A single sample is the source of the 17 T cell receptor beta chains below, sequenced in a study of blood T cell repertoires in COVID-19. Assay: immunoSEQ multiplex PCR; the TCRdb copy retains only in-frame clones and omits some. The data contain roughly 180,000 clones, 75% to 85% of them singletons. The sequenced sample was peripheral blood. All receptors derive from a woman aged 35 to 49 with COVID-19, enrolled during active disease.

The chain uses TRBV6-5 and TRBJ2-3; possible D gene TRBD1, 5 bases. This CDR3 is 14 amino acids long. The V and J ends lost 6 bases and 3 bases respectively, with 13 bases between them. CDR1 is MNHEY, CDR2 SVGAGI, per germline. The CDR3 reads CASRTEERTDTQYF. DNA of the CDR3: TGTGCCAGCAGGACAGAAGAGAGGACAGATACGCAGTATTTT.

The V gene is TRBV3-1 (or the pseudogene TRBV3-2), the J gene TRBJ1-2; the D is unclear. The CDR3 sequence is 13 residues long. CDR1 LGHDT and CDR2 YNNKEL come from the germline V gene (reference sequence). The V end lost 1 base, the J end lost 8 bases, and 11 bases lay between the germline ends. The CDR3 sequence: CASSQGLNLGYTF. CDR3 nucleotide sequence: TGTGCCAGCAGCCAAGGGTTGAACTTGGGCTACACCTTC.

The genes are TRBV6-9 and TRBJ1-2, with D perhaps matching TRBD1 (5 bases). Per germline, CDR1 MNHGY and CDR2 SVAAGI. The CDR3 totals 14 residues. V lost 4 bases and J 5 bases, leaving 14 bases between the germline ends. CDR3 in DNA: TGTGCCAGCAGTTCCAGGGCAAAGTTTTATGGCTACACCTTC. This translates into CASSSRAKFYGYTF.

The chain couples TRBV5-4 to TRBJ1-2; D gene uncertain. The CDR3 is 15 residues long. Trimming stripped 4 bases from V and 2 bases from J, with 15 bases between. Germline loops: CDR1 SGHNT, CDR2 YYREEE (reference sequence). CDR3 region: CASSPNLAVNYGYTF. The CDR3 bases are TGTGCCAGCAGCCCAAACCTGGCGGTGAACTATGGCTACACCTTC.

This clone was picked up a small number of times. The rearrangement uses TRBV11-2 and TRBJ2-2, with D perhaps matching TRBD2 (5 bases). This CDR3 is 13 amino acids long. Germline CDR1 SGHAT, CDR2 FQNNGV. V lost 3 bases and J lost 7, with 9 bases in between. CDR3 nucleotides: TGTGCCAGCAGCTTCGTCCGGGACGGGGAGCTGTTTTTT. This sequence encodes CASSFVRDGELFF.

A single count supports this clone. The J gene is TRBJ2-2, the V gene TRBV29-1; 9 bases agree with TRBD2. With 4 bases clipped from V and 5 bases from J, the junction kept 8 bases outside the gene matches. In germline, CDR1 is SQVTM, CDR2 ANQGSEA. CDR3 length equals 15 residues. As DNA, the CDR3 is TGCAGCGTTGTGGGTAGCGGGAGCGTAACCGGGGAGCTGTTTTTT. This gives the protein CSVVGSGSVTGELFF.

This clone was seen a handful of times. V gene TRBV19 combines with J gene TRBJ1-1; 10 bases align to TRBD1. The ends lost 5 bases at V and 1 base at J; junction bases unmatched: 4. Germline CDR1 reads LNHDA; CDR2 reads SQIVND (reference sequence). This CDR3 contains 15 residues. The CDR3 loop is CASSADRGQNTEAFF. The DNA for the CDR3 is TGTGCCAGTAGTGCCGACAGGGGGCAGAACACTGAAGCTTTCTTT.

V is TRBV7-8 and J is TRBJ2-1; TRBD2 matches 10 bases. V trimming: 5 bases; J trimming: 9 bases; junction bases outside the gene matches: 19. Germline CDR1 SGHVS, CDR2 FQNEAQ. The CDR3 spans 18 residues. DNA for the CDR3: TGTGCCAGCAGCCCCCGGACCTGGGTGGCTAGCGGGGGTGGTGAGCAGTTCTTC. This translates into CASSPRTWVASGGGEQFF.

Only a few counts were recorded for this clone. This rearrangement joins TRBV6-5 to TRBJ2-2, with TRBD2 matching over 7 bases. Germline V gene lookup returns CDR1 MNHEY and CDR2 SVGAGI. Germline trimming cut 6 bases from V and 5 bases from J; bases unmatched to any gene: 3. This CDR3 has 13 residues. Written as DNA, the CDR3 is TGTGCCAGCAGGCCTAGCGGTACCGGGGAGCTGTTTTTT. Translated: CASRPSGTGELFF.

The CDR3 DNA sequence: TGCGCCAGCAGCCAAGGGTCTGCCGGGAGAAGCACAGATACGCAGTATTTT. It yields the protein CASSQGSAGRSTDTQYF. The chain joins TRBV4-1 to TRBJ2-3, with D possibly being TRBD2 (6 bases). Germline lookup yields CDR1 MGHRA and CDR2 YSYEKL. The CDR3 is 17 residues long. The germline V and J ends were trimmed by 1 base and 0 bases, with 14 bases remaining between them.

The chain employs TRBV3-1 (or the pseudogene TRBV3-2) and TRBJ1-5; D is possibly TRBD1 (5 bases). CDR1 is LGHDT and CDR2 is YNNKEL in the germline V gene (reference sequence). The germline V and J ends were trimmed by 3 bases and 1 base, with 10 bases remaining between them. The CDR3 covers 15 residues. The CDR3 bases are TGTGCCAGCAGCCAGGGGCGGCAGAGCAATCAGCCCCAGCATTTT. Encoded protein: CASSQGRQSNQPQHF.

The chain employs TRBV2 and TRBJ2-7, with 8 bases fitting TRBD2. Germline assignment: CDR1 SNHLY and CDR2 FYNNEI. With 4 bases clipped from V and 3 bases from J, the junction kept 5 bases outside the gene matches. The CDR3 extends over 14 amino acids. The CDR3 spells CASSAGGVSYEQYV. DNA for the CDR3: TGTGCCAGCAGTGCCGGGGGGGTAAGCTACGAGCAGTACGTC.

The CDR3 DNA reads TGTGCCAGTAGTACCCAGCGGATTAGCGAGCAGTACTTC. Amino acid sequence: CASSTQRISEQYF. The gene calls are TRBV19 and TRBJ2-7, with D perhaps TRBD2 (5 bases). The CDR3 consists of 13 residues. The V gene lost 4 bases and the J gene lost 6 bases, with 13 bases spanning the gap. Germline V gene sequence: CDR1 LNHDA, CDR2 SQIVND (reference sequence).

The J gene is TRBJ2-1, the V gene TRBV5-1; 7 bases agree with TRBD2. The CDR3 loop spans 14 amino acids. V shed 4 bases and J 3 bases; nucleotides not matched to a gene: 4. CDR1 is SGHRS, CDR2 YFSETQ, per germline. CDR3 sequence: CASSMSGNYNEQFF. DNA for the CDR3: TGCGCCAGCAGCATGAGCGGGAACTACAATGAGCAGTTCTTC.

The chain recombines TRBV7-6 with TRBJ1-5; a weak D match, TRBD1 (6 bases). The germline gives CDR1 SGHVS, CDR2 FNYEAQ. This CDR3 region has 16 residues. V lost 6 bases to trimming and J lost 3 bases, with 18 bases between them. DNA for the CDR3: TGTGCCAGCAGTCTAAGCGGGGGGGCGGTCAATCAGCCCCAGCATTTT. It is translated as CASSLSGGAVNQPQHF.

The chain carries TRBV5-6 and TRBJ2-3, with 10 bases aligning to TRBD2. The V gene's germline CDR1 is SGHDT and CDR2 YYEEEE. This CDR3 has 16 amino acids. The J segment lost 1 base and the V segment lost 5 bases, leaving 7 bases of the junction unmatched. The CDR3 nucleotides are TGTGCCAGCAGAGTAAGGACTAGCGGACGCACAGATACGCAGTATTTT. It specifies CASRVRTSGRTDTQYF.

The V and J genes are TRBV19 and TRBJ2-1, with 12 bases lining up with TRBD2. The germline gives CDR1 LNHDA, CDR2 SQIVND (reference sequence). Trimming cost V 1 base and J 9 bases; bases outside gene matches: 13. The CDR3 consists of 18 residues. This CDR3 is CASSIVPPTSGGTVEQFF. The CDR3 DNA reads TGTGCCAGTAGTATAGTACCCCCAACTAGCGGGGGGACCGTTGAGCAGTTCTTC.